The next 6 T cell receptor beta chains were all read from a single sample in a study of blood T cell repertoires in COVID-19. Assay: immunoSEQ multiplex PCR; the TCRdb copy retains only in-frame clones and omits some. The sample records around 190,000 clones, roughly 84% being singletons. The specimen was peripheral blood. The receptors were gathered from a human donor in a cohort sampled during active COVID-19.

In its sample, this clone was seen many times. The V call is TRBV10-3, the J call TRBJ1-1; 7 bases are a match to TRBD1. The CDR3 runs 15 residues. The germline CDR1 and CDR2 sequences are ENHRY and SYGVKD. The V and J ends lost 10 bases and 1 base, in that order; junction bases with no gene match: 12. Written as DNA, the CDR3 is TGTGCCACCGAGTCGGAGGGGGCGGAGAACACTGAAGCTTTCTTT. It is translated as CATESEGAENTEAFF.

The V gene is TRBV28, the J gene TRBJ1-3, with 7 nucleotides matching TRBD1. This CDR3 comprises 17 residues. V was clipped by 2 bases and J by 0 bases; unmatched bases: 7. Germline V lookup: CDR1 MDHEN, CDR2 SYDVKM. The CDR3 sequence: CASSLTTGANSGNTIYF. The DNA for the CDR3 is TGTGCCAGCAGTTTAACCACAGGGGCCAACTCTGGAAACACCATATATTTT. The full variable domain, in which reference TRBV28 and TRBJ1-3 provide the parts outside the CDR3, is DVKVTQSSRYLVKRTGEKVFLECVQDMDHENMFWYRQDPGLGLRLIYFSYDVKMKEKGDIPEGYSVSREKKERFSLILESASTNQTSMYLCASSLTTGANSGNTIYFGEGSWLTVV.

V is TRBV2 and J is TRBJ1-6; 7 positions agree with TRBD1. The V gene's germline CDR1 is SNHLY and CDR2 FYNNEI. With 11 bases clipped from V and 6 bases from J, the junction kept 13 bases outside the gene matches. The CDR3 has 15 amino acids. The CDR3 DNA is TGTGCCGGTCGGGCCCGGGACAGCTTTAATTCACCCCTCCACTTT. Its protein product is CAGRARDSFNSPLHF.

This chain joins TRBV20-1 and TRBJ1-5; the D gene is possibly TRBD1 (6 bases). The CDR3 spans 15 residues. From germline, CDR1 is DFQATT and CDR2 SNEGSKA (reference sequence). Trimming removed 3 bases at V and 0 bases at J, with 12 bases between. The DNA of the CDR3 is TGCAGTGCTAGTCCAGGGGCCTATAGCAATCAGCCCCAGCATTTT. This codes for CSASPGAYSNQPQHF.

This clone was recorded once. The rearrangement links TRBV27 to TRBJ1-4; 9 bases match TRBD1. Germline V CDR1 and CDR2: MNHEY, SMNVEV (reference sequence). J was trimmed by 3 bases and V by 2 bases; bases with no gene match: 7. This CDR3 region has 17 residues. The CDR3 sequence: CASSLLGQGKANEKLFF. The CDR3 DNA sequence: TGTGCCAGCAGTTTACTCGGACAGGGGAAGGCTAATGAAAAACTGTTTTTT.

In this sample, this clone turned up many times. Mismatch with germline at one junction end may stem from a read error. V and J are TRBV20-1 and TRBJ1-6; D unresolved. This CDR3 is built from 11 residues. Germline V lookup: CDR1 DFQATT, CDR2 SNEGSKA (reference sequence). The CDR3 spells CSARLVQADLF. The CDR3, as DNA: TGCAGTGCTAGATTGGTGCAGGCCGACCTTTTT.